The 24 T cell receptor beta chains below come from one sample, sequenced in a study of technical replicates of blood from several donors. Assay used: immunoSEQ multiplex PCR; TCRdb lists only in-frame clones, some missing. This repertoire shows about 80,000 clones, 95% to 98% found once; its top ten account for 0.2% to 0.25%. Material: T cells isolated from PBMCs. The receptors here all came from a human donor in good health.

V is TRBV11-2 and J is TRBJ1-1; TRBD1 aligns across 11 bases. V lost 7 bases and J lost 1; bases outside the gene matches: 2. Germline values: CDR1 SGHAT, CDR2 FQNNGV. The CDR3 sequence is 14 residues long. The CDR3 sequence: CASNGQGANTEAFF. CDR3 sequence (DNA): TGTGCCAGCAACGGACAGGGGGCGAACACTGAAGCTTTCTTT.

The CDR3 DNA reads as TGTGCCAGCAGCGCCTTTTGGACAGGAACTGGCTACACCTTC. Protein product: CASSAFWTGTGYTF. The chain joins TRBV9 to TRBJ1-2; the match to TRBD1 covers 7 bases. CDR3 length: 14 amino acids. V shed 3 bases, J shed 7 bases, and the junction held 9 bases outside the gene matches. Germline V CDR1 and CDR2: SGDLS, YYNGEE.

The CDR3 is CASSTLAGVGGELFF. The CDR3 DNA follows: TGTGCCAGTAGTACACTAGCGGGAGTTGGGGGGGAGCTGTTTTTT. The genes are TRBV19 and TRBJ2-2; TRBD2 agrees at 11 bases. J lost 8 bases, V lost 4 bases, and 6 bases had no gene match. Per the germline V gene, CDR1 is LNHDA and CDR2 is SQIVND (reference sequence). This CDR3 is 15 amino acids long.

The V gene is TRBV2, the J gene TRBJ2-7, with unresolved D. CDR1 and CDR2 from the germline V gene are SNHLY and FYNNEI. The CDR3 totals 13 residues. V gave up 4 bases and J gave up 0 bases, with 7 bases separating them. CDR3 sequence: CASSGDNSYEQYF. The CDR3 nucleotides are TGTGCCAGCAGTGGAGACAACTCCTACGAGCAGTACTTC.

The chain uses TRBV2 and TRBJ1-1; no clear D. The ends were cut back, 3 bases at V and 2 bases at J, with 4 bases in the middle. Looked up from germline, CDR1 is SNHLY and CDR2 is FYNNEI. The CDR3 covers 12 residues. This chain's CDR3 is CASSDRNTEAFF. The CDR3, as DNA: TGTGCCAGCAGTGACAGAAACACTGAAGCTTTCTTT.

The chain couples TRBV28 to TRBJ1-5, with 8 bases fitting TRBD1. The ends lost 4 bases at V and 3 bases at J; junction bases unmatched: 8. Germline V CDR1 and CDR2: MDHEN, SYDVKM. The CDR3 has 16 amino acids. In DNA, the CDR3 is TGTGCCAGCAGTTCGCTCGACAGGGGCGCCAATCAGCCCCAGCATTTT. It codes for CASSSLDRGANQPQHF.

DNA of the CDR3: TGTGCCAGCAGCGTAGAGCAGGGGCCCCTTACCACTGAAGCTTTCTTT. Protein: CASSVEQGPLTTEAFF. This chain joins TRBV9 and TRBJ1-1, with a possible D match to TRBD1 (6 bases). This CDR3 has 16 amino acids. In germline, CDR1 is SGDLS, CDR2 YYNGEE. Trimming stripped 0 bases from V and 4 bases from J, with 16 bases between.

The chain joins TRBV30 to TRBJ1-5; possible D gene TRBD1, 6 bases. The V end was cut by 0 bases, the J end by 4 bases, with 16 bases between. The CDR3 totals 16 residues. CDR1 and CDR2 from the germline V gene are GTSNPN and SVGIG (reference sequence). The DNA for the CDR3 is TGTGCCTGGAGTGTGTCGCAGGGGAGGGTGAATCAGCCCCAGCATTTT. Translating it yields CAWSVSQGRVNQPQHF.

The chain employs TRBV2 and TRBJ2-1; D is undetermined. This CDR3 contains 11 residues. Germline loops: CDR1 SNHLY, CDR2 FYNNEI. V lost 7 bases to trimming and J lost 3 bases, with 4 bases between them. The CDR3 bases are TGTGCCAGCAAGCACTACAATGAGCAGTTCTTC. This codes for CASKHYNEQFF.

This clone was picked up one time. This sequence joins TRBV18 and TRBJ1-5; 7 bases fit TRBD1. The CDR3 loop spans 13 amino acids. J lost 5 bases, V lost 5 bases, and 3 bases had no gene match. The germline V gene encodes CDR1 KGHSH and CDR2 LQKENI. The CDR3: CASSSDRDQPQHF. The CDR3 bases are TGTGCCAGCTCATCCGACAGGGATCAGCCCCAGCATTTT.

CDR3 in DNA: TGTGCCAGCAGTGGTTGGGCTAGCGGGACTTACAATGAGCAGTTCTTC. Translating it yields CASSGWASGTYNEQFF. This chain connects TRBV27 to TRBJ2-1; TRBD2 matches 9 bases. The junction had 9 bases not matched to a gene; V was cut back by 5 bases and J by 4 bases. The CDR3 has 16 residues. Per the germline V gene, CDR1 is MNHEY and CDR2 is SMNVEV (reference sequence).

CDR3 residues: CASSNRGNTIYF. The CDR3 nucleotides are TGTGCCAGCAGTAACAGGGGAAACACCATATATTTT. This chain uses TRBV6-5 with TRBJ1-3, with D maybe TRBD1 (5 bases). The V and J ends lost 5 bases and 4 bases respectively, with 6 bases between them. The CDR3 has 12 residues. CDR1 is MNHEY, CDR2 SVGAGI, per germline.

V and J are TRBV5-1 and TRBJ2-3; D is perhaps TRBD1 (6 bases). CDR1 and CDR2 (germline): SGHRS, YFSETQ. There are 16 residues in the CDR3. V was clipped by 7 bases and J by 0 bases, with 18 bases between them. CDR3 in amino acids: CASRSGQQSSTDTQYF. The DNA of the CDR3 is TGCGCCAGCCGATCCGGACAGCAATCTAGCACAGATACGCAGTATTTT. The whole variable domain, filled in from reference TRBV5-1 and TRBJ2-3, reads KAGVTQTPRYLIKTRGQQVTLSCSPISGHRSVSWYQQTPGQGLQFLFEYFSETQRNKGNFPGRFSGRQFSNSRSEMNVSTLELGDSALYLCASRSGQQSSTDTQYFGPGTRLTVL.

The chain links TRBV5-1 to TRBJ1-2; D is perhaps TRBD1 (6 bases). Trimming took 2 bases from V and 8 from J, leaving 10 bases between them. The CDR3 has 12 amino acids. CDR1 SGHRS and CDR2 YFSETQ come from the germline V gene. The CDR3 region is CASSFAGEGYTF. CDR3 in DNA: TGCGCCAGCAGCTTTGCAGGGGAAGGCTACACCTTC.

The genes are TRBV18 and TRBJ1-5, with D unclear. Looked up from germline, CDR1 is KGHSH and CDR2 is LQKENI. The CDR3 length is 13 residues. The V end lost 2 bases, the J end lost 5 bases, and 7 bases lay between the germline ends. The CDR3 reads CASSPSGHQPQHF. CDR3 nucleotide sequence: TGTGCCAGCTCACCAAGCGGACATCAGCCCCAGCATTTT.

The J gene is TRBJ2-3, the V gene TRBV11-3; D is perhaps TRBD2 (6 bases). Germline lookup yields CDR1 SGHNT and CDR2 YENEEA. The CDR3 totals 15 residues. V was shortened by 5 bases and J by 3 bases, with 15 bases between the two germline ends. The chain's CDR3 is CASSARKGGTDTQYF. CDR3 DNA: TGTGCCAGCAGCGCTCGGAAGGGAGGAACAGATACGCAGTATTTT.

This chain uses TRBV4-1 with TRBJ1-2; 7 bases agree with TRBD1. Germline lookup yields CDR1 MGHRA and CDR2 YSYEKL. The CDR3 is 14 amino acids. V shed 4 bases, J shed 3 bases, and the junction held 5 bases outside the gene matches. The CDR3 sequence is CASSPGQRDYGYTF. The CDR3 nucleotides are TGCGCCAGCAGCCCGGGACAGAGGGACTATGGCTACACCTTC.

In its sample, this clone was seen once. V usage is TRBV4-2 and J usage is TRBJ1-1, with TRBD1 matching over 7 bases. V gave up 1 base and J gave up 11 bases; unmatched junction bases: 4. Germline values: CDR1 LGHNA, CDR2 YNFKEQ. There are 12 residues in the CDR3. The CDR3 coding sequence is TGTGCCAGCAGCCAAGGAGGGGGCAAGGCTTTCTTT. It translates to CASSQGGGKAFF.

The rearrangement uses TRBV5-1 and TRBJ1-4, with 10 nucleotides matching TRBD1. Trimming removed 5 bases from V and 5 bases from J; junction bases left unmatched: 3. The germline V gene encodes CDR1 SGHRS and CDR2 YFSETQ. This CDR3 has 14 residues. CDR3 residues: CASSKGQGNEKLFF. CDR3 nucleotides: TGCGCCAGCAGTAAGGGACAGGGGAATGAAAAACTGTTTTTT.

The sample holds one count of this clone. The DNA for the CDR3 is TGTGCCAGCTTAGAGACGACAGGGGGGATACGTGAGCAGTACTTC. Amino acids: CASLETTGGIREQYF. The chain employs TRBV27 and TRBJ2-7; TRBD1 matches at 9 bases. The CDR3 loop spans 15 amino acids. The ends lost 8 bases at V and 7 bases at J; junction bases unmatched: 15. CDR1 is MNHEY and CDR2 is SMNVEV in the germline V gene (reference sequence).

This chain joins TRBV7-3 and TRBJ2-2; the D gene is possibly TRBD2 (5 bases). In germline, CDR1 is SGHTA, CDR2 FQGTGA. The CDR3 is made up of 16 amino acids. Trimming stripped 4 bases from V and 2 bases from J, with 14 bases between. The CDR3 loop is CASSSRERGNTGELFF. In DNA, the CDR3 is TGTGCCAGCAGCTCTCGGGAACGGGGTAACACCGGGGAGCTGTTTTTT.

This clone has a single count. The chain recombines TRBV4-1 with TRBJ2-7; D remains ambiguous. With 1 base removed from V and 0 bases from J, the gap between germline ends came to 10 bases. In germline, CDR1 is MGHRA, CDR2 YSYEKL. The CDR3 is 15 residues long. CDR3: CASSQGLESSYEQYF. The CDR3 bases are TGCGCCAGCAGCCAAGGCCTAGAAAGCTCCTACGAGCAGTACTTC.

This rearrangement joins TRBV4-2 to TRBJ1-2, with 8 bases aligning to TRBD1. CDR1 is LGHNA and CDR2 is YNFKEQ in the germline V gene. The junction had 4 bases not matched to a gene; V was cut back by 0 bases and J by 4 bases. The CDR3 totals 15 residues. CDR3 sequence: CASSQDPGGPYGYTF. The DNA of the CDR3 is TGTGCCAGCAGCCAAGATCCAGGGGGCCCCTATGGCTACACCTTC.

The chain uses TRBV7-3 and TRBJ2-5; a possible D gene is TRBD2 (7 bases). The length of the CDR3 is 15 residues. Germline-derived CDR1 and CDR2 are SGHTA and FQGTGA. V lost 1 base and J 5 bases, leaving 14 bases between the germline ends. As DNA, the CDR3 is TGTGCCAGCAGCTTAAGCGGCAGGGGAGGGGAGACCCAGTACTTC. Translation gives CASSLSGRGGETQYF.